This T cell receptor beta chain is drawn from a study of blood T cell repertoires in COVID-19. Looking at the study overall: Acute and convalescent COVID-19 specimens originated in the United States, Italy and Spain.

V was clipped by 1 base and J by 3 bases; unmatched bases: 5. Germline V lookup: CDR1 SGHNT, CDR2 YYREEE (reference sequence). The CDR3 length is 15 residues. In the study's own analysis: Estimation of nucleated cell counts relied on the amplification of reference gene primers. Profiled with immunoSEQ multiplex PCR; TCRdb holds only in-frame clones, not every one. That table supplies the V and J calls and clone size; D and trimming were determined from the DNA. The sample includes around 67,000 clones, 70% to 90% of them seen just once. The receptor was isolated from a woman aged 80 or older with acute or convalescent COVID-19. The V call is TRBV5-4, the J call TRBJ1-1, with 8 bases matching TRBD1. Sequencing was done on a sample of peripheral blood. The CDR3 here is CASSLRTGYDTEAFF. The CDR3 region has the DNA TGTGCCAGCAGCTTGCGGACAGGGTATGACACTGAAGCTTTCTTT.